This T cell receptor (beta chain) comes out of a study of cytomegalovirus exposure and HLA in healthy donors. CDR1 is MNHEY, CDR2 SMNVEV, per germline (reference sequence). The length of the CDR3 is 14 residues. Use of 60 Vbeta and 13 Jbeta primers characterized the PCR. Only in-frame clones appear in the TCRdb table, and some are missing; sequencing was by immunoSEQ multiplex PCR. The sample contains around 170,000 clones, 75% to 90% of which appear only once. This sequence originates from a woman aged 18-29 years in good health and CMV-seronegative. Sequenced sample: PBMCs. The chain has TRBV27 and TRBJ2-5; 8 bases are a match to TRBD2. The J call may be incorrect, as the DNA end agrees better with TRBJ2-7. The CDR3 coding sequence is TGTGCCAGCAGTACCTCCGGGACTAGAAACGAGCAGTACTTC. Its translation: CASSTSGTRNEQYF.